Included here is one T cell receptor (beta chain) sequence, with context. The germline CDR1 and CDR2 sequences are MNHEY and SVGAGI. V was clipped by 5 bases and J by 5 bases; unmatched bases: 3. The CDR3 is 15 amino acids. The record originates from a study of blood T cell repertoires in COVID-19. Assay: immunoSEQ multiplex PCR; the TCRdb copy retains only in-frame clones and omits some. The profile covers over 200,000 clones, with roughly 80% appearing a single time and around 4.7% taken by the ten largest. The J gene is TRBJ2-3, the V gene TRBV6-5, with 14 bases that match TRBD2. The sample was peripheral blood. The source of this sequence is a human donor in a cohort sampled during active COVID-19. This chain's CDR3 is CASSRLAGGLDTQYF. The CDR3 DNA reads TGTGCCAGCAGTAGACTAGCGGGAGGGTTAGATACGCAGTATTTT.